Listed here are 30 T cell receptor beta chains from one sample, sequenced in a study of blood T cell repertoires in COVID-19. Only in-frame clones appear in the TCRdb table, and some are missing; sequencing was by immunoSEQ multiplex PCR. The sample yields about 52,000 clones, approximately 80% seen once. Sequencing used peripheral blood. The receptors derive from a man between 70 and 80 years old with active COVID-19.

The chain combines TRBV7-9 with TRBJ2-1; 8 bases match TRBD2. V trimming: 1 base; J trimming: 5 bases; junction bases outside the gene matches: 4. Germline V gene data show CDR1 as SEHNR and CDR2 as FQNEAQ (reference sequence). The CDR3 spans 15 residues. CDR3 coding DNA: TGTGCCAGCAGCTTAGGCGGGGGGCGAAACAATGAGCAGTTCTTC. Translation: CASSLGGGRNNEQFF.

This clone was seen a single time. The rearrangement uses TRBV21-1 and TRBJ2-7; TRBD1 was called by the table and not checked on the DNA. TRBV21-1 is termed a pseudogene. CDR3 length: 15 residues. The CDR3 DNA sequence: TGTGCCCGTCGCCGACTTCCGGGACAGGCCTACGAGCAGTACTTC. Translation: CARRRLPGQAYEQYF.

V and J are TRBV18 and TRBJ2-2; maybe TRBD2 (8 bases). Trimming took 3 bases from V and 0 from J, leaving 17 bases between them. The CDR3 is made up of 18 amino acids. Germline V gene sequence: CDR1 KGHSH, CDR2 LQKENI. The CDR3 here is CASSPGVAGTANTGELFF. The CDR3 DNA reads TGTGCCAGCTCACCGGGCGTAGCGGGGACAGCGAACACCGGGGAGCTGTTTTTT.

The genes are TRBV4-2 and TRBJ1-2; maybe TRBD1 (6 bases). Germline lookup yields CDR1 LGHNA and CDR2 YNFKEQ. This CDR3 is 13 amino acids long. V was shortened by 1 base and J by 4 bases, with 7 bases between the two germline ends. CDR3 amino acids: CASSQGTVYGYTF. The DNA for the CDR3 is TGTGCCAGCAGCCAAGGGACAGTCTATGGCTACACCTTC.

This clone was counted a few times. J is TRBJ1-2 and V is TRBV7-3; the D gene is possibly TRBD1 (6 bases). CDR3 length: 17 amino acids. CDR1 SGHTA and CDR2 FQGTGA come from the germline V gene. Trimming cost V 5 bases and J 5 bases, with 24 bases left between them. The CDR3 spells CASSPLLTGKKGYGYTF. The CDR3 coding sequence is TGTGCCAGCAGCCCCCTTTTGACAGGTAAGAAAGGATATGGCTACACCTTC.

The rearrangement links TRBV5-1 to TRBJ2-5, with D maybe TRBD2 (5 bases). Germline V gives CDR1 SGHRS, CDR2 YFSETQ. V lost 4 bases to trimming and J lost 4 bases, with 11 bases between them. CDR3 length: 13 amino acids. The CDR3 nucleotides read TGCGCCAGCAGCCCGGGAAGTGGAGAGACCCAGTACTTC. As protein: CASSPGSGETQYF.

The J gene is TRBJ1-5, the V gene TRBV18, with TRBD1 matching over 10 bases. Germline CDR1 and CDR2: KGHSH and LQKENI. V lost 0 bases, J lost 7 bases, and 3 bases stayed unmatched. The CDR3 has 15 amino acids. CDR3 protein: CASSPPGQGRQPQHF. CDR3 sequence (DNA): TGTGCCAGCTCACCACCGGGACAGGGGAGGCAGCCCCAGCATTTT. Looking up the rest from reference TRBV18 and TRBJ1-5 gives the full variable domain: NAGVMQNPRHLVRRRGQEARLRCSPMKGHSHVYWYRQLPEEGLKFMVYLQKENIIDESGMPKERFSAEFPKEGPSILRIQQVVRGDSAAYFCASSPPGQGRQPQHFGDGTRLSIL.

The rearrangement links TRBV29-1 to TRBJ1-3; D perhaps matches TRBD1 (6 bases). Germline CDR1 reads SQVTM; CDR2 reads ANQGSEA. The CDR3 runs 14 residues. Deletions cut 4 bases from V and 0 bases from J, with 10 bases between. In DNA, the CDR3 is TGCAGCGTTGGGCAGGGGAGCTCTGGAAACACCATATATTTT. Translation gives CSVGQGSSGNTIYF.

The rearrangement links TRBV5-4 to TRBJ2-5; TRBD2 matches at 7 bases. Germline assignment: CDR1 SGHNT and CDR2 YYREEE (reference sequence). V was clipped by 4 bases and J by 5 bases; unmatched bases: 11. The CDR3 loop spans 15 amino acids. In DNA form, the CDR3 reads TGTGCCAGCAGCCCCGGGACGGGGGGTCGCGAGACCCAGTACTTC. Protein: CASSPGTGGRETQYF.

The table lists this clone with a count of one. The genes are TRBV28 and TRBJ2-7; 11 nucleotides line up with TRBD1. Trimming took 5 bases from V and 9 from J; bases not matched to a gene: 12. Per germline, CDR1 MDHEN and CDR2 SYDVKM. The CDR3 spans 15 residues. The CDR3 protein is CASSRRGTGGLGQYF. CDR3 bases: TGTGCCAGCAGTCGACGAGGGACAGGGGGTCTCGGGCAGTACTTC. Filled out from reference TRBV28 and TRBJ2-7, the complete variable domain reads DVKVTQSSRYLVKRTGEKVFLECVQDMDHENMFWYRQDPGLGLRLIYFSYDVKMKEKGDIPEGYSVSREKKERFSLILESASTNQTSMYLCASSRRGTGGLGQYFGPGTRLTVT.

The V call is TRBV5-4, the J call TRBJ1-1; 11 positions agree with TRBD1. Germline CDR1 is SGHNT and CDR2 is YYREEE (reference sequence). The CDR3 is 16 amino acids. V trimming: 5 bases; J trimming: 5 bases; junction bases outside the gene matches: 11. The CDR3 spells CASRRGDRGKGTEAFF. The CDR3 region has the DNA TGTGCCAGCAGACGTGGGGACAGGGGGAAGGGAACTGAAGCTTTCTTT.

This clone has only a few counts. The V call is TRBV18, the J call TRBJ1-6; tentative D call: TRBD1 (6 bases). This CDR3 comprises 18 residues. Trimming removed 3 bases from V and 0 bases from J, with 15 bases in between. Germline-derived CDR1 and CDR2 are KGHSH and LQKENI. DNA of the CDR3: TGTGCCAGCTCACCCCTTGGACAGCAAAGCTCCTATAATTCACCCCTCCACTTT. Translation gives CASSPLGQQSSYNSPLHF. Based on the CDR3 plus reference TRBV18 and TRBJ1-6, the full variable domain is NAGVMQNPRHLVRRRGQEARLRCSPMKGHSHVYWYRQLPEEGLKFMVYLQKENIIDESGMPKERFSAEFPKEGPSILRIQQVVRGDSAAYFCASSPLGQQSSYNSPLHFGNGTRLTVT.

This clone was counted a few times. V is TRBV7-2 and J is TRBJ1-2; tentatively, D is TRBD1 (5 bases). Trimming cost V 2 bases and J 2 bases, with 9 bases left between them. CDR1 is SGHTA, CDR2 FQGNSA, per germline. The CDR3 sequence is 14 residues long. Written as DNA, the CDR3 is TGTGCCAGCAGCTTAATAACAGGAAACTATGGCTACACCTTC. It yields the protein CASSLITGNYGYTF.

The rearrangement uses TRBV5-1 and TRBJ1-2, with a weak D call TRBD1 (6 bases). The germline CDR1 and CDR2 sequences are SGHRS and YFSETQ. The CDR3 loop spans 14 amino acids. V was shortened by 4 bases and J by 4 bases, with 14 bases between the two germline ends. CDR3 loop: CASSMIQGSYGYTF. CDR3 in DNA: TGCGCCAGCAGCATGATACAGGGTTCCTATGGCTACACCTTC. Based on the CDR3 plus reference TRBV5-1 and TRBJ1-2, the full variable domain is KAGVTQTPRYLIKTRGQQVTLSCSPISGHRSVSWYQQTPGQGLQFLFEYFSETQRNKGNFPGRFSGRQFSNSRSEMNVSTLELGDSALYLCASSMIQGSYGYTFGSGTRLTVV.

The chain joins TRBV9 to TRBJ2-2, with a weak D call TRBD2 (6 bases). Deletions cut 4 bases from V and 1 base from J, with 14 bases between. This CDR3 is built from 16 residues. CDR1 and CDR2 from the germline V gene are SGDLS and YYNGEE. Here the CDR3 reads CASSPSGGVNTGELFF. CDR3 coding DNA: TGTGCCAGCAGCCCCAGTGGCGGGGTGAACACCGGGGAGCTGTTTTTT.

The chain uses TRBV19 and TRBJ2-1; D perhaps matches TRBD2 (7 bases). V gave up 3 bases and J gave up 4 bases, with 13 bases separating them. The germline CDR1 and CDR2 sequences are LNHDA and SQIVND (reference sequence). The CDR3 is 15 residues long. The CDR3 spells CASSIPGGPYNEQFF. CDR3 DNA sequence: TGTGCCAGTAGTATTCCGGGGGGCCCGTACAATGAGCAGTTCTTC.

The rearrangement links TRBV4-3 to TRBJ2-7; D is unclear. Trimming took off 0 bases at V and 6 bases at J, with 12 bases between the two ends. Germline CDR1 reads LGHNA; CDR2 reads YSLEER. The CDR3 length is 14 residues. The CDR3: CASSQDLFSPEQYF. The CDR3 DNA sequence: TGCGCCAGCAGCCAAGATTTATTTTCCCCCGAGCAGTACTTC.

The gene calls are TRBV28 and TRBJ2-1, with 7 bases that match TRBD1. Germline CDR1 MDHEN, CDR2 SYDVKM. The CDR3 length is 13 residues. V was clipped by 5 bases and J by 7 bases; unmatched bases: 5. CDR3 DNA: TGTGCCAGCAGTGTGGGACAGAGAAATGAGCAGTTCTTC. It specifies CASSVGQRNEQFF.

This chain links TRBV5-6 with TRBJ1-1; weak D call: TRBD1 (5 bases). Between the trimmed V and J ends, which lost 0 bases and 6 bases, there was a span of 18 bases. Germline V lookup: CDR1 SGHDT, CDR2 YYEEEE. The CDR3 loop spans 16 amino acids. CDR3 sequence reads: CASSLALAGLSPEAFF. The CDR3 nucleotides are TGTGCCAGCAGCTTGGCCTTAGCGGGGCTCAGCCCTGAAGCTTTCTTT.

This clone was seen only once. CDR3 nucleotide sequence: TGTGCCAGCAGTCCCGTGGCAGGGGTAGGGAACACTGAAGCTTTCTTT. Translated, it gives CASSPVAGVGNTEAFF. This chain links TRBV27 with TRBJ1-1; D is possibly TRBD1 (6 bases). The CDR3 is 16 amino acids. Germline lookup yields CDR1 MNHEY and CDR2 SMNVEV (reference sequence). V was shortened by 5 bases and J by 1 base, with 17 bases between the two germline ends.

The V call is TRBV29-1, the J call TRBJ2-7; possible D gene TRBD1, 6 bases. Trimming removed 2 bases at V and 0 bases at J, with 14 bases between. The CDR3 extends over 15 amino acids. Per the germline V gene, CDR1 is SQVTM and CDR2 is ANQGSEA. CDR3 DNA sequence: TGCAGCGTTGAACTCGACAGGACGAGCTCCTACGAGCAGTACTTC. It yields the protein CSVELDRTSSYEQYF.

The chain recombines TRBV9 with TRBJ1-3; TRBD1 is a possible D gene (5 bases). The CDR3 is 17 amino acids. The V end lost 2 bases, the J end lost 0 bases, and 15 bases lay between the germline ends. CDR1 SGDLS and CDR2 YYNGEE come from the germline V gene. CDR3 residues: CASSVGQGLPSGNTIYF. The CDR3 nucleotides are TGTGCCAGCAGCGTCGGTCAGGGACTCCCCTCTGGAAACACCATATATTTT.

This rearrangement joins TRBV14 to TRBJ2-1; tentatively, D is TRBD1 (6 bases). The CDR3 is made up of 13 amino acids. V was clipped by 3 bases and J by 9 bases, with 12 bases between them. Germline values: CDR1 SGHDN, CDR2 FVKESK. This CDR3 reads CASSQARGGEQFF. CDR3 coding DNA: TGTGCCAGCAGCCAGGCTAGAGGGGGTGAGCAGTTCTTC.

This clone appeared a few times. The rearrangement uses TRBV4-2 and TRBJ2-2, with a weak D call TRBD2 (5 bases). Trimming took 0 bases from V and 2 from J, leaving 10 bases between them. CDR3 length: 16 residues. Germline CDR1 is LGHNA and CDR2 is YNFKEQ. CDR3 bases: TGTGCCAGCAGCCAAGATGGTGGGAGAAACACCGGGGAGCTGTTTTTT. Its protein product is CASSQDGGRNTGELFF.

J is TRBJ2-7 and V is TRBV24-1; unclear D gene. Germline CDR1 reads KGHDR; CDR2 reads SFDVKD. The CDR3 is 13 amino acids. Between the trimmed V and J ends, which lost 4 bases and 3 bases, there was a span of 9 bases. The CDR3 DNA follows: TGTGCCACCAGTGAGAGTGCGGACTACGAGCAGTACTTC. This translates into CATSESADYEQYF.

V gene TRBV5-1 combines with J gene TRBJ2-3; 13 bases fit TRBD2. The length of the CDR3 is 17 residues. CDR1 is SGHRS and CDR2 is YFSETQ in the germline V gene. V was pared by 0 bases and J by 3 bases, with 4 bases of the junction left unmatched. CDR3 sequence reads: CASSLALLAGGTDTQYF. The CDR3 coding sequence is TGCGCCAGCAGCTTGGCCCTACTAGCGGGGGGGACAGATACGCAGTATTTT.

The V and J genes are TRBV7-8 and TRBJ1-1; no reliable D call. V was shortened by 1 base and J by 5 bases, with 8 bases between the two germline ends. The CDR3 sequence is 13 residues long. Germline V gene lookup returns CDR1 SGHVS and CDR2 FQNEAQ. The CDR3 region is CASSLDRETEAFF. CDR3 sequence (DNA): TGTGCCAGCAGCTTAGACCGAGAGACTGAAGCTTTCTTT.

About this clone itself: Other DNA sequences of this sample code for an identical CDR3. J is TRBJ1-1 and V is TRBV19, with TRBD1 identical over 7 bases. The CDR3 is 14 residues long. The V and J ends lost 0 bases and 5 bases, in that order; junction bases with no gene match: 3. Germline V gene sequence: CDR1 LNHDA, CDR2 SQIVND (reference sequence). The CDR3 nucleotides read TGTGCCAGTAGTATAGAAGGGGGCGGGACTGAAGCTTTCTTT. Amino acid sequence: CASSIEGGGTEAFF.

The V and J genes are TRBV15 and TRBJ2-1, with 7 bases identical to TRBD1. V gave up 8 bases and J gave up 7 bases; unmatched junction bases: 20. Germline CDR1 LNHNV, CDR2 YYDKDF (reference sequence). This CDR3 region has 17 residues. The CDR3 DNA reads TGTGCCACCGGTGGGGACAGAGGACGAGGGAAGGAGAATGAGCAGTTCTTC. Translating it yields CATGGDRGRGKENEQFF.

V gene TRBV6-9 combines with J gene TRBJ2-7; the match to TRBD1 covers 7 bases. Germline loops: CDR1 MNHGY, CDR2 SVAAGI. This CDR3 has 15 amino acids. With 6 bases clipped from V and 3 bases from J, the junction kept 11 bases outside the gene matches. CDR3 amino acids: CASRGFGGTVYEQYF. CDR3 DNA: TGTGCCAGCAGGGGATTCGGTGGGACAGTCTACGAGCAGTACTTC.